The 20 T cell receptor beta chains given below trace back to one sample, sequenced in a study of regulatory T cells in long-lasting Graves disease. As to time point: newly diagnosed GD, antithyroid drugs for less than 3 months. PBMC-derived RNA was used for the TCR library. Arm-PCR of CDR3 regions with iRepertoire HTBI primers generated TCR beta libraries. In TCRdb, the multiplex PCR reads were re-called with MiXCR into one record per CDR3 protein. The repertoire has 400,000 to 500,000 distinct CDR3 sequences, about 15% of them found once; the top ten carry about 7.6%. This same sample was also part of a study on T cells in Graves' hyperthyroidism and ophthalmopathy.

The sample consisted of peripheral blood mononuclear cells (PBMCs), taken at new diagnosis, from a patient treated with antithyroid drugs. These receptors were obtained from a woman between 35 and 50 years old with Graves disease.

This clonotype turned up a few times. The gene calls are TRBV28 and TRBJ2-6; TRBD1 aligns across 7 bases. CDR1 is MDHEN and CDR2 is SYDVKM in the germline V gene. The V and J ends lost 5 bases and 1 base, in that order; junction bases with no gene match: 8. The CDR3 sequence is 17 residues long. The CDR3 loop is CASSPGTVTSGANVLTF. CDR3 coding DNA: TGTGCCAGCAGTCCCGGGACAGTTACATCTGGGGCCAACGTCCTGACTTTC.

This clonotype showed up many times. In DNA, the CDR3 is TGTGCCAGCACCCCCCGAGACAGGGGAGACTATGGCTACACCTTC. Its protein product is CASTPRDRGDYGYTF. This sequence joins TRBV6-1 and TRBJ1-2; 8 bases line up with TRBD1. J was trimmed by 3 bases and V by 7 bases; bases with no gene match: 10. Germline CDR1 MNHNS, CDR2 SASEGT. The CDR3 is 15 residues long.

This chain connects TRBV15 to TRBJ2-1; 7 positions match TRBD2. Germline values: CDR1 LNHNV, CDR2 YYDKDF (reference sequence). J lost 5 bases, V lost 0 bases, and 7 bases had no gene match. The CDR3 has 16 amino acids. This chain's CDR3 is CATSRERDYINNEQFF. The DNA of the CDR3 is TGTGCCACCAGCAGAGAGAGGGACTATATAAACAATGAGCAGTTCTTC. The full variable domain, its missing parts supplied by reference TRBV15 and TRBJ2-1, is DAMVIQNPRYQVTQFGKPVTLSCSQTLNHNVMYWYQQKSSQAPKLLFHYYDKDFNNEADTPDNFQSRRPNTSFCFLDIRSPGLGDTAMYLCATSRERDYINNEQFFGPGTRLTVL.

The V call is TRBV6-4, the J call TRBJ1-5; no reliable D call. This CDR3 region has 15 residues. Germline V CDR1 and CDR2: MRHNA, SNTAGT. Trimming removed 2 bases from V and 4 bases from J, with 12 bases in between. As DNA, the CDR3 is TGTGCCAGCAGTGACCCGAGAACAAAAAATCAGCCCCAGCATTTT. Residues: CASSDPRTKNQPQHF.

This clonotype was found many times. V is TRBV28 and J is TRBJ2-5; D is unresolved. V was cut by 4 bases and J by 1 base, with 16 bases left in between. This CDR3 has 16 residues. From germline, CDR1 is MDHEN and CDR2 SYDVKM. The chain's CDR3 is CASSYPLLGAQETQYF. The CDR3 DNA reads TGTGCCAGCAGTTACCCCCTTCTAGGAGCCCAAGAGACCCAGTACTTC. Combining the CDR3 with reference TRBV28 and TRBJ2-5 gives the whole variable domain DVKVTQSSRYLVKRTGEKVFLECVQDMDHENMFWYRQDPGLGLRLIYFSYDVKMKEKGDIPEGYSVSREKKERFSLILESASTNQTSMYLCASSYPLLGAQETQYFGPGTRLLVL.

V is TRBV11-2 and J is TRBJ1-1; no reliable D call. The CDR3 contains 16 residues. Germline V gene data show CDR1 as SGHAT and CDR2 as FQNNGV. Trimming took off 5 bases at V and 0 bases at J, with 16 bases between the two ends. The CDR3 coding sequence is TGTGCCAGCAGCCTTATAGGGCTGGAGATGAACACTGAAGCTTTCTTT. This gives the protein CASSLIGLEMNTEAFF.

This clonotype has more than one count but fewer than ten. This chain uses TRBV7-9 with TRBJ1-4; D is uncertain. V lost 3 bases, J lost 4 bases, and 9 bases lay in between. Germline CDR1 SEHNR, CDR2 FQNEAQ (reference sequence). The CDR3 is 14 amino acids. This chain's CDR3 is CASSFLTGNEKLFF. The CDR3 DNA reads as TGTGCCAGCAGCTTCCTGACGGGTAATGAAAAACTGTTTTTT.

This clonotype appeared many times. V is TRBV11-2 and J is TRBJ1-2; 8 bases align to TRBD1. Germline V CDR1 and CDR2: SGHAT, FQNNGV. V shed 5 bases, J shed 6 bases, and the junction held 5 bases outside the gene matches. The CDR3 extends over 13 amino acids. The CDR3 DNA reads TGTGCCAGCAGCACCGGGACAGGTGATGGCTACACCTTC. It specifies CASSTGTGDGYTF.

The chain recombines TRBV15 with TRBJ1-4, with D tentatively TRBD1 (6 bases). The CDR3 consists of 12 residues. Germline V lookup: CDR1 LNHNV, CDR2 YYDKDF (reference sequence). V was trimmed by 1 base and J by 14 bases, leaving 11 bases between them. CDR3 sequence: CATSRAVGQLFF. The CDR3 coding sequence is TGTGCCACCAGCAGAGCAGTCGGACAGCTGTTTTTT.

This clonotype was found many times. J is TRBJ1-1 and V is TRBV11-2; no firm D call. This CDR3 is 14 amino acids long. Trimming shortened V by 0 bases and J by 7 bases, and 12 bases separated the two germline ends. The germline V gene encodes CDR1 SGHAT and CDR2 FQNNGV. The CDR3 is CASSLDRWSGEAFF. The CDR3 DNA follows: TGTGCCAGCAGCTTAGACAGGTGGAGTGGTGAAGCTTTCTTT.

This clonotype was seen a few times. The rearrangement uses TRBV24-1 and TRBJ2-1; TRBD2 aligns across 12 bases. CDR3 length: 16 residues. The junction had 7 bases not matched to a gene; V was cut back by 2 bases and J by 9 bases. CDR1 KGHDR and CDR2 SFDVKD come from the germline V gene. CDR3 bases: TGTGCCACCAGTGATTCTAGACTAGCGGGAGTCGCTGAGCAGTTCTTC. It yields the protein CATSDSRLAGVAEQFF.

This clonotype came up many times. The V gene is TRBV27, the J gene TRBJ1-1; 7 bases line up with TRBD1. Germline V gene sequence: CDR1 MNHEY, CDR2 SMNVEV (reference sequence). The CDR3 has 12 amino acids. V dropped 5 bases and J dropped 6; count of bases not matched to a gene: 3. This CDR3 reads CASSTGVAEAFF. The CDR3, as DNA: TGTGCCAGCAGTACAGGGGTGGCTGAAGCTTTCTTT.

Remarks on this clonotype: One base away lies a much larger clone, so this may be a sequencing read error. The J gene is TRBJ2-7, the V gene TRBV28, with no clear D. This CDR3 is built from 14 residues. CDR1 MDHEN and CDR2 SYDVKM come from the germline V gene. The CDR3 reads CAGSFLWQAYEQYF. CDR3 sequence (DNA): TGTGCCGGCAGTTTCCTTTGGCAGGCCTACGAGCAGTACTTC. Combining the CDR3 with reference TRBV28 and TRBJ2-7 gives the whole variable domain DVKVTQSSRYLVKRTGEKVFLECVQDMDHENMFWYRQDPGLGLRLIYFSYDVKMKEKGDIPEGYSVSREKKERFSLILESASTNQTSMYLCAGSFLWQAYEQYFGPGTRLTVT.

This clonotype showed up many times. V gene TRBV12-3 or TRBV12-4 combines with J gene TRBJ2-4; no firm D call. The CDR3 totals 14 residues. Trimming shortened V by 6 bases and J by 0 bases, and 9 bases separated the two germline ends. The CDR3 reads CASSPTLAKNIQYF. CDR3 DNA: TGTGCCAGCAGCCCCACACTAGCCAAAAACATTCAGTACTTC.

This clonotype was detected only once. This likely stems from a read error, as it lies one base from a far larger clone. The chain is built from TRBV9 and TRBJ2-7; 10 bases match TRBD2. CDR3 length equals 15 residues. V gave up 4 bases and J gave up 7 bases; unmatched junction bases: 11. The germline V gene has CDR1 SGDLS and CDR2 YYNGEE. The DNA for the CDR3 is TGTGCCAGCAGCCCAGCGGGGGGGGGCTACAATGAGCAGTACTTC. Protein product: CASSPAGGGYNEQYF.

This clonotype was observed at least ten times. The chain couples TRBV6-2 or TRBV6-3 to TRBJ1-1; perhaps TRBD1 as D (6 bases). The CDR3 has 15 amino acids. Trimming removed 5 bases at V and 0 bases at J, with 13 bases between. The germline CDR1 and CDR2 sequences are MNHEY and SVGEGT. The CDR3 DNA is TGTGCCAGCAGTGAAGCGACAGGCATGAACACTGAAGCTTTCTTT. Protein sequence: CASSEATGMNTEAFF.

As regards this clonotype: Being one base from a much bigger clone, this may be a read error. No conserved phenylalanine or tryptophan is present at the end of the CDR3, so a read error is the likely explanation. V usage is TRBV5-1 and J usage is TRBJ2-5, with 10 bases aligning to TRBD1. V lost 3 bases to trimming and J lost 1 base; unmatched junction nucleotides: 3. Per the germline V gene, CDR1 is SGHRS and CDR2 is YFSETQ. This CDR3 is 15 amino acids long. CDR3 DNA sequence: TGCGCCAGCAGCTCGACAGGGGGCGGCCAAGAGACCCAGTACTTA. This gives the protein CASSSTGGGQETQYL.

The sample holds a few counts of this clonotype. DNA for the CDR3: TGTGCCAGCAGCGCCGCGACCTACGAGCAGTACTTC. It specifies CASSAATYEQYF. The V call is TRBV5-5, the J call TRBJ2-7; no clear D. V was trimmed by 4 bases and J by 2 bases, leaving 7 bases between them. Germline CDR1 is SGHKS and CDR2 is YYEKEE (reference sequence). The CDR3 has 12 residues.

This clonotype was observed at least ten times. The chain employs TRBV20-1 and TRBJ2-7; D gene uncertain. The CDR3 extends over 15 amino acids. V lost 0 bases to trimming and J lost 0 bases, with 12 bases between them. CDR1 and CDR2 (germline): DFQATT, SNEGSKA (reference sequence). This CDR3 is CSARDYGFSSYEQYF. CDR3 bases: TGCAGTGCTAGAGATTACGGGTTCAGCTCCTACGAGCAGTACTTC.

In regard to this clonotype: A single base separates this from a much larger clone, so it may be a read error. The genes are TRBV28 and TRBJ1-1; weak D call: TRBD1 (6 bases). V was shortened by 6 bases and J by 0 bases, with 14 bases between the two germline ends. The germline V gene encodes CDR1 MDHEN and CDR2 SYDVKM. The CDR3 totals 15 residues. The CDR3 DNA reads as TGTGCCAGCAGCCCCTCGGACAGCTTGAACACTGAAGCTTTCTTT. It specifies CASSPSDSLNTEAFF.